This is a list of T cell receptor beta chains from one sample in a study of blood T cell repertoires in COVID-19. Repertoires were generated with immunoSEQ multiplex PCR, while TCRdb's copy carries only in-frame clones and drops some. The sample includes over 30,000 clones, around 84% of them seen just once. Sequencing used peripheral blood. These receptors all come from a man aged 70-80 years with acute or convalescent COVID-19. The CDR3 runs from the conserved cysteine through the conserved F or W. A D gene is named only where the DNA matches it firmly. Clone size is not always given. Where it is, it says once, few, many or a class for expanded clones.

d_call j_call v_call clone_size cdr3_aa cdr3_nt
- TRBJ1-4 TRBV5-1 - CASSLGGATNEKLFF TGCGCCAGCAGCTTGGGGGGAGCAACTAATGAAAAACTGTTTTTT
- TRBJ2-3 TRBV5-1 - CASSSGIVTDTQYF TGCGCCAGCAGCTCAGGGATTGTGACAGATACGCAGTATTTT
- TRBJ1-5 TRBV5-4 - CASSQDGKPQHF TGTGCCAGCAGCCAGGACGGGAAGCCCCAGCATTTT
- TRBJ2-5 TRBV5-1 - CASSLIPFETQYF TGCGCCAGCAGCTTGATCCCATTTGAGACCCAGTACTTC
- TRBJ2-3 TRBV30 - CAWKLTDTQYF TGTGCCTGGAAGCTGACAGATACGCAGTATTTT
TRBD1 TRBJ1-4 TRBV28 - CASSSNRQGGEKLFF TGTGCCAGCAGTTCCAACAGACAGGGGGGTGAAAAACTGTTTTTT
- TRBJ2-3 TRBV5-1 - CASSLVGESTDTQYF TGCGCCAGCAGCTTGGTCGGGGAGAGCACAGATACGCAGTATTTT
- TRBJ1-1 TRBV12-3/TRBV12-4 - CASSLSWAGEAFF TGTGCCAGCAGCCTATCGTGGGCAGGTGAAGCTTTCTTT
- TRBJ2-7 TRBV7-9 few CASSLSIEREQYF TGTGCCAGCAGTCTTAGCATAGAGCGCGAGCAGTACTTC
- TRBJ2-3 TRBV6-5 - CASSSRDAGETQYF TGTGCCAGCAGCTCAAGGGATGCCGGGGAGACGCAGTATTTT
- TRBJ1-2 TRBV7-8 - CASSPMHRETNYGYTF TGTGCCAGCAGCCCTATGCACCGGGAGACTAACTATGGCTACACCTTC
TRBD1 TRBJ2-3 TRBV25-1 - CASSDPTGQGASDTQYF TGTGCCAGCAGTGATCCGACAGGACAGGGGGCATCAGATACGCAGTATTTT
- TRBJ1-4 TRBV5-8 - CASRLGGGTNEKLFF TGTGCCAGCAGATTGGGAGGAGGGACTAATGAAAAACTGTTTTTT
- TRBJ1-3 TRBV11-2 - CASSPIRGRNTIYF TGTGCCAGCAGCCCCATCAGGGGAAGAAACACCATATATTTT
- TRBJ1-5 TRBV28 - CASSSPVGQPQHF TGTGCCAGCAGTTCGCCGGTCGGGCAGCCCCAGCATTTT
TRBD2 TRBJ2-3 TRBV7-2 - CASSGRASDTQYF TGTGCCAGCTCCGGGAGGGCCTCAGATACGCAGTATTTT
TRBD2 TRBJ2-1 TRBV9 - CASSTELAHNEQFF TGTGCCAGCAGCACCGAACTAGCGCACAATGAGCAGTTCTTC
- TRBJ1-2 TRBV3-1/TRBV3-2 - CASSQEGGGYTF TGTGCCAGCAGCCAAGAGGGCGGGGGCTACACCTTC
TRBD2 TRBJ2-1 TRBV28 - CASSLTGGTRYEQFF TGTGCCAGCAGTTTAACGGGAGGGACAAGGTATGAGCAGTTCTTC
TRBD1 TRBJ1-1 TRBV27 - CASSTWTGGNTEAFF TGTGCCAGCAGTACTTGGACAGGGGGTAACACTGAAGCTTTCTTT
TRBD2 TRBJ2-3 TRBV4-3 few CASSHGLADTDTQYF TGCGCCAGCAGCCACGGACTAGCGGACACAGATACGCAGTATTTT
- TRBJ2-3 TRBV14 - CASSQQVGDTQYF TGTGCCAGCAGCCAACAGGTCGGAGATACGCAGTATTTT
TRBD2 TRBJ2-1 TRBV7-9 - CASSLSSGGTEQFF TGTGCCAGCAGCTTAAGTAGCGGGGGCACTGAGCAGTTCTTC
- TRBJ1-6 TRBV19 - CASSIRDNSPLHF TGTGCCAGTAGTATCCGCGATAATTCACCCCTCCACTTT
TRBD1 TRBJ1-2 TRBV6-2/TRBV6-3 - CASSIRRQGQGYTF TGTGCCAGCAGCATCCGGAGACAGGGTCAGGGCTACACCTTC
- TRBJ1-5 TRBV18 - CASSPQGVYQPQHF TGTGCCAGCTCACCACAGGGGGTGTATCAGCCCCAGCATTTT
TRBD1 TRBJ2-5 TRBV29-1 - CSVEDPGTGTSGGIQETQYF TGCAGCGTTGAAGATCCAGGAACCGGCACGTCAGGGGGAATCCAAGAGACCCAGTACTTC
TRBD1 TRBJ1-2 TRBV5-8 - CASSVSDRGYGYTF TGTGCCAGCAGCGTCTCAGACAGGGGCTATGGCTACACCTTC
- TRBJ1-1 TRBV7-8 - CASSPLLEGTEAFF TGTGCCAGCAGCCCCTTACTGGAGGGAACTGAAGCTTTCTTT
TRBD1 TRBJ2-1 TRBV11-3 - CASSVQGALYNEQFF TGTGCCAGCAGCGTTCAGGGGGCCCTATACAATGAGCAGTTCTTC
TRBD2 TRBJ2-1 TRBV7-9 - CASSGRGLYNEQFF TGTGCCAGCAGCGGGAGGGGACTGTACAATGAGCAGTTCTTC
TRBD1 TRBJ2-6 TRBV29-1 - CSVIPGQGPSGANVLTF TGCAGCGTTATACCGGGACAGGGACCCTCTGGGGCCAACGTCCTGACTTTC
- TRBJ2-7 TRBV5-6 - CASSGISAAGVLYF TGTGCCAGCAGCGGAATATCCGCTGCAGGGGTTTTGTACTTC
- TRBJ2-5 TRBV7-9 - CASSLFAGAETQYF TGTGCCAGCAGCTTATTTGCGGGGGCAGAGACCCAGTACTTC
- TRBJ1-2 TRBV2 - CASSEGQGGYGYTF TGTGCCAGCAGTGAAGGGCAGGGTGGCTATGGCTACACCTTC
TRBD1 TRBJ2-7 TRBV9 - CASSRFGTGHEQYF TGTGCCAGCAGTCGTTTCGGGACAGGCCACGAGCAGTACTTC
- TRBJ2-5 TRBV5-1 - CASSLTGFQETQYF TGCGCCAGCAGCTTGACAGGGTTCCAAGAGACCCAGTACTTC
- TRBJ1-4 TRBV3-1/TRBV3-2 - CASSQRQLNEKLFF TGTGCCAGCAGCCAAAGACAGTTAAATGAAAAACTGTTTTTT
TRBD1 TRBJ1-1 TRBV29-1 once CSVMTGSTEAFF TGCAGCGTCATGACAGGGAGCACTGAAGCTTTCTTT
- TRBJ1-6 TRBV27 - CASSRGGFSPLHF TGTGCCAGCAGCCGGGGGGGATTTTCACCCCTCCACTTT
- TRBJ1-6 TRBV14 - CASSQGQGRSSPLHF TGTGCCAGCAGCCAAGGTCAGGGCAGAAGCTCACCCCTCCACTTT
- TRBJ2-1 TRBV28 - CASQGTYNEQFF TGTGCCAGCCAGGGGACCTACAATGAGCAGTTCTTC
TRBD2 TRBJ2-5 TRBV4-2 - CASSGGTSGQETQYF TGTGCCAGCAGTGGCGGGACTAGCGGTCAAGAGACCCAGTACTTC
- TRBJ1-1 TRBV12-3/TRBV12-4 - CASSLRVGAFF TGTGCCAGCAGTTTACGGGTAGGAGCTTTCTTT
TRBD1 TRBJ1-2 TRBV12-3/TRBV12-4 - CVDRVNYGYTF TGTGTCGACAGGGTTAACTATGGCTACACCTTC
TRBD1 TRBJ1-3 TRBV5-4 - CASSRDRFPSGNTIYF TGTGCCAGCAGTCGGGACAGGTTCCCCTCTGGAAACACCATATATTTT
- TRBJ1-3 TRBV9 - CASSDSTGNTIYF TGTGCCAGCAGCGATAGCACGGGAAACACCATATATTTT
- TRBJ1-1 TRBV19 - CASSSARDTEAFF TGTGCCAGTAGTTCAGCCCGGGACACGGAAGCTTTCTTT
- TRBJ1-6 TRBV7-2 - CASSRSGNSPLHF TGTGCCAGCAGCCGCTCAGGGAATTCACCCCTCCACTTT